These T cell receptor beta chains were read from a single sample in a study of T cells in Graves' hyperthyroidism and ophthalmopathy. TCRdb itself ran the multiplex PCR reads through MiXCR, one entry per CDR3 protein. This sample yields about 180,000 distinct CDR3 sequences, of which about 15% are seen a single time; 29% belongs to the top ten. Input material: blood. Receptor source: a woman aged 45-59 years with Graves' hyperthyroidism. CDR3s include the opening cysteine and the closing phenylalanine or tryptophan. D genes are given only for firm matches. Rows may omit the clone size; those that give it use once, few, many or a size class.

D,size,J,V,DNA,CDR3
TRBD1,many,TRBJ1-6,TRBV19,TGTGCCAGTAGTCCCCGACAGGGGAGCGCCTATAATTCACCCCTCCACTTT,CASSPRQGSAYNSPLHF
TRBD2,.,TRBJ2-7,TRBV11-2,TGTGCCAGCAGCAGGCAGCTAGCGGCCTACGAGCAGTACTTC,CASSRQLAAYEQYF
.,many,TRBJ1-1,TRBV3-1,TGTGCCAGCAGCCAGGCCCGACAAGAAGCTTTCTTT,CASSQARQEAFF
TRBD1,many,TRBJ2-5,TRBV12-3/TRBV12-4,TGTGCCAGCAGCCCCTCGGGACAGGACCAAGAGACCCAGTACTTC,CASSPSGQDQETQYF
TRBD2,few,TRBJ2-1,TRBV4-3,TGCGCCAGCAGCCCGTATAGACCGGGGGGGCTTTACAATGAGCAGTTCTTC,CASSPYRPGGLYNEQFF
TRBD1,many,TRBJ1-1,TRBV19,TGTGCCAGTAACCCGGACAGGGCGAACACTGAAGCTTTCTTT,CASNPDRANTEAFF
.,few,TRBJ1-3,TRBV20-1,TGCAGTGCTAGTCTGGGACGGCGAAGTGGAAACACCATATATTTT,CSASLGRRSGNTIYF
.,many,TRBJ1-5,TRBV11-2,TGTGCCAGCAGCTTAGGTATTCGAGATCAGCCCCAGCATTTT,CASSLGIRDQPQHF
.,many,TRBJ2-3,TRBV12-3/TRBV12-4,TGTGCCAGCAGATCTGGACTTTTGTTTTCGGATACGCAGTATTTT,CASRSGLLFSDTQYF
.,.,TRBJ1-2,TRBV30,TGTGCCTGGAGCCAGGGGGGCTACACCTTC,CAWSQGGYTF
.,few,TRBJ1-5,TRBV6-5,TGTGCCAGCCGTTTACAGGGAGATCAGCCCCAGCATTTT,CASRLQGDQPQHF
.,many,TRBJ1-4,TRBV7-9,TGTGCCAGCAGCTTAATACAGGGTAATGAAAAACTGTTTTTT,CASSLIQGNEKLFF
TRBD2,.,TRBJ2-7,TRBV11-2,TGTGCCAGCAGCCCCAGACTAGCGGGAGAGATCAACGAGCAGTACTTC,CASSPRLAGEINEQYF
.,.,TRBJ1-3,TRBV20-1,TGCAGTGCTTCTGGACAGCGCTCTGGAAACACCATATATTTT,CSASGQRSGNTIYF
.,.,TRBJ1-3,TRBV25-1,TGTGCCAGCGAAAAACGGGGCGTAAGAAACACCATATATTTT,CASEKRGVRNTIYF
TRBD1,many,TRBJ1-1,TRBV28,TGTGCCATCATGACAGGGGCGCACACTGAAGCTTTCTTT,CAIMTGAHTEAFF
.,once,TRBJ1-2,TRBV6-1,TGTGCCAGCAGTGAAATGACTCACTATGGCTACACCTTC,CASSEMTHYGYTF
.,many,TRBJ1-2,TRBV6-5,TGTGCCAGCAGTTACTCGACAGGAGGCTACACCTTC,CASSYSTGGYTF
TRBD1,many,TRBJ1-2,TRBV6-2/TRBV6-3,TGTGCCAGCAGTGGTCTCCGGGACAGGGGAGCCCGCTATGGCTACACCTTC,CASSGLRDRGARYGYTF
.,few,TRBJ1-5,TRBV20-1,TGCGGTGCTATCCGGGGTGGGCGCAATCAGCCCCAGCATTTT,CGAIRGGRNQPQHF
TRBD2,many,TRBJ2-1,TRBV5-1,TGCGCCAGCAGCTTGGTAGCGGGGGGGGCCTACAATGAGCAGTTCTTC,CASSLVAGGAYNEQFF
.,many,TRBJ1-1,TRBV7-2,TGTGCCAGCAGCTTAAATGGGTTACACAGCGAAGCTTTCTTT,CASSLNGLHSEAFF
.,few,TRBJ1-1,TRBV24-1,TGTGCCACCAGTGATCGGGGGTTTGAAGCTTTCTTT,CATSDRGFEAFF
TRBD1,many,TRBJ2-7,TRBV6-1,TGTGCCAGCAGTTACAACAGGGGGAGAGAGCAGTACTTC,CASSYNRGREQYF
.,.,TRBJ1-1,TRBV11-2,TGTGCCAGCACCTTAGGGGGGTTTGCCGAAGCTTTCTTT,CASTLGGFAEAFF
.,many,TRBJ1-2,TRBV12-3/TRBV12-4,TGTGCCAGCAGTCCCCGGGGTCCCTTCGGCTACACCTTC,CASSPRGPFGYTF
.,many,TRBJ2-1,TRBV7-9,TGTGCCAGCAGCTTATCGGCGTATAAGCAGTTCTTC,CASSLSAYKQFF
TRBD1,many,TRBJ2-7,TRBV20-1,TGCAGTGCCTACAGGGGACAAAAGGGACAGATTGAAACCTACGAGCAGTACTTC,CSAYRGQKGQIETYEQYF
.,once,TRBJ2-2,TRBV5-1,TGCGCCAGCCAGGGGCAGAACACCGGGGAGCTGTTTTTT,CASQGQNTGELFF
.,many,TRBJ1-4,TRBV28,TGTGCCAGCAGTTTTGGGGTGGACACAACTAATGAAAAACTGTTTTTT,CASSFGVDTTNEKLFF
.,.,TRBJ1-1,TRBV20-1,TGCAGTGCTAGAGTGGTCGGCAGGAGCGTCATGAACACTGAAGCTTTCTTT,CSARVVGRSVMNTEAFF
TRBD1,many,TRBJ1-2,TRBV6-1,TGTGCCAGCAGTAAACATGGACAGGACTATGGCTACACCTTC,CASSKHGQDYGYTF
TRBD1,many,TRBJ1-2,TRBV12-3/TRBV12-4,TGTGCCAGCAGTCCCGAATCCGGGACAGGGAGACTCGGCTATGGCTACACCTTC,CASSPESGTGRLGYGYTF
TRBD1,many,TRBJ1-4,TRBV2,TGTGCCAGCAGTAGTTCGGGACAGGTTGATGAAAAACTGTTTTTT,CASSSSGQVDEKLFF
.,many,TRBJ1-1,TRBV6-1,TGTGCCACCGACGTTATTTCGCGGACTGAAGCTTTCTTT,CATDVISRTEAFF
.,many,TRBJ1-1,TRBV20-1,TGCAGTGCTAGAGATACGACGTACCCGAACACTGAAGCTTTCTTT,CSARDTTYPNTEAFF
.,many,TRBJ1-1,TRBV20-1,TGCAGTGCTAGAGATGTGAGGACTGAAGCTTTCTTT,CSARDVRTEAFF
TRBD1,many,TRBJ2-7,TRBV11-2,TGTGCCAGCAGCTTAGCAGGGGGATCGTGGGGCTACGAGCAGTACTTC,CASSLAGGSWGYEQYF
.,many,TRBJ2-4,TRBV6-1,TGTGCCAGCAGTCGTTATGTCCCGGCCAAAAACATTCAGTACTTC,CASSRYVPAKNIQYF
TRBD1,.,TRBJ2-7,TRBV29-1,TGCAGCGTCCGCCGGGACAGGGGCGGCGAGCAGTACTTC,CSVRRDRGGEQYF
.,.,TRBJ2-6,TRBV6-1,TGTGCCAGCAGAACGGGACGGCTCTCTGGGGCCAACGTCCTGACTTTC,CASRTGRLSGANVLTF
.,many,TRBJ1-6,TRBV5-5,TGTGCCAGCAGAGAGGGCTGGGGCGCGGGTTCACCCCTCCACTTT,CASREGWGAGSPLHF
TRBD1,many,TRBJ2-5,TRBV7-8,TGTGCCAGCAGCTTAGAAAACAGGGGGCGCGGGGAGACCCAGTACTTC,CASSLENRGRGETQYF
.,.,TRBJ1-1,TRBV4-1,TGCGCCAGCAGATACGAAATGAACACTGAAGCTTTCTTT,CASRYEMNTEAFF
.,many,TRBJ1-4,TRBV3-1,TGTGCCAGCAGCCAAGCAGCCTCGTTAAAACTGTTTTTT,CASSQAASLKLFF
TRBD1,.,TRBJ1-1,TRBV18,TGTGCCAGCTCGTTACCAGGGGGCTTTAGCACTGAAGCTTTCTTT,CASSLPGGFSTEAFF